This T cell receptor beta chain was captured in a study of blood T cells in healthy people across ages. Study as a whole: About one barcoded TCR beta cDNA was captured per two T cells.

Using a J-beta primer mix together with a sample-barcoded 5' primer, a second PCR was run for roughly 7 to 12 cycles. TCRdb passed the 5' RACE reads through MiXCR, listing each CDR3 protein once. The sample lists approximately 800,000 distinct CDR3 sequences; 36% were seen once. A word on this clonotype: As yet, its antigen is unknown. A read error may produce the germline difference seen at one junction end.

Around 9.5 milliliters of peripheral blood were drawn from each donor. Germline-derived CDR1 and CDR2 are MGHDK and SYGVNS. The CDR3 covers 15 residues. Findings and limits, study-wide: Naive T cell percentage and TCR beta diversity correlated strongly.

J is TRBJ1-4 and V is TRBV25-1; possibly TRBD1 for D (5 bases). Sequenced material: blood. The receptor was derived from a man younger than 30 in good health. The CDR3 protein is CASSPRGEPNENLFF. CDR3 nucleotide sequence: TGTGCCAGCAGTCCTCGGGGGGAGCCTAATGAAAATCTGTTTTTT.